This T cell receptor beta chain derives from a study of blood T cell repertoires in COVID-19. Background on the study: The study drew acute and convalescent COVID-19 samples from the United States, Italy and Spain. Sample material is recorded as cDNA or gDNA derived from T cells, B-cell-depleted T cells, or PBMCs.

V was pared by 4 bases and J by 4 bases, with 15 bases between. Germline V gives CDR1 SGHTS, CDR2 YDEGEE. The length of the CDR3 is 14 residues. Original handling: Counts of nucleated cells, estimated from reference gene primer amplification, were obtained. Sequencing used immunoSEQ multiplex PCR; TCRdb keeps in-frame clones, though not all of them. The V and J calls and clone size are taken from that table; D and trimming were inferred from the DNA. The sample yields about 180,000 clones, around 87% seen once. The sequence came from a woman in her thirties with active or convalescent COVID-19. The chain has TRBV5-8 and TRBJ2-7; D call uncertain. What was sequenced was peripheral blood. CDR3 in DNA: TGTGCCAGCAGCCACCGGAGTAATGGGTACGAGCAGTACTTC. This translates into CASSHRSNGYEQYF.